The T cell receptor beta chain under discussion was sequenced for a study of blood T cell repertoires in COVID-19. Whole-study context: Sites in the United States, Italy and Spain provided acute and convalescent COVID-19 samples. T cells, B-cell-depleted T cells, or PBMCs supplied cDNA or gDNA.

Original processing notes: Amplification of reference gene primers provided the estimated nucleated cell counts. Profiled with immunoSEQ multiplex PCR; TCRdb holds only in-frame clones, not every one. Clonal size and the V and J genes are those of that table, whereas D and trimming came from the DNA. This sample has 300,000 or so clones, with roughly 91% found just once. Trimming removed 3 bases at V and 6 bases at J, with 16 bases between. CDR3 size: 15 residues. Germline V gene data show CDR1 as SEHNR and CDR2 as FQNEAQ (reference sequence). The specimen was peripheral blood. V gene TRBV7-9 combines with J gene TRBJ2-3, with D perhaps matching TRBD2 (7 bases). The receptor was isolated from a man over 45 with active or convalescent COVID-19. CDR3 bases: TGTGCCAGCAGCTTTGGGGCGGGGGCGACGGATACGCAGTATTTT. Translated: CASSFGAGATDTQYF.